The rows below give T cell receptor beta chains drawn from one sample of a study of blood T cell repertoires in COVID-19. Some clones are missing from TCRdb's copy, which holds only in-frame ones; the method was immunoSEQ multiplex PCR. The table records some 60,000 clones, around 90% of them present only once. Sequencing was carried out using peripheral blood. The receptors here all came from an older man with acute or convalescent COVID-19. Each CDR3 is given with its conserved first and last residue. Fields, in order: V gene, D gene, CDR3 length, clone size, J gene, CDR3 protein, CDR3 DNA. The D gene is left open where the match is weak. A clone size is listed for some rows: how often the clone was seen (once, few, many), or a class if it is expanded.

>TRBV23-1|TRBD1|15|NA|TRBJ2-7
CASSPTGDRDHEQYF
TGCGCCAGCAGTCCTACAGGCGACAGGGATCACGAGCAGTACTTC
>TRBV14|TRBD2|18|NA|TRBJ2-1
CASSQIKPGLAVLDEQFF
TGTGCCAGCAGCCAGATTAAACCGGGACTAGCAGTTTTGGATGAGCAGTTCTTC
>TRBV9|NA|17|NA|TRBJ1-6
CASSVGPEQAENSPLHF
TGTGCCAGCAGCGTAGGGCCTGAGCAGGCTGAAAATTCACCCCTCCACTTT
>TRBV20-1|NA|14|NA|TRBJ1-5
CSASAGFGNQPQHF
TGCAGTGCTAGTGCGGGGTTCGGCAATCAGCCCCAGCATTTT
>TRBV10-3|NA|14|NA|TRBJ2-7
CAISESFGGYEQYF
TGTGCCATCAGTGAGTCGTTTGGCGGCTACGAGCAGTACTTC
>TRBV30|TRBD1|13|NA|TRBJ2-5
CAWRGTGQETQYF
TGTGCCTGGAGGGGGACAGGCCAAGAGACCCAGTACTTC
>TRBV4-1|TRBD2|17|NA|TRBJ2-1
CASSLFGASGTYNEQFF
TGCGCCAGCAGCCTTTTCGGGGCTAGCGGGACCTACAATGAGCAGTTCTTC
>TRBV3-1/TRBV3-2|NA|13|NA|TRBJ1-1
CASSLISGTEAFF
TGTGCCAGCAGCCTCATCTCAGGTACTGAAGCTTTCTTT
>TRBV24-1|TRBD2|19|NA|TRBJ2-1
CATSDLNTGTSGRSDEQFF
TGTGCCACCAGTGATTTGAATACCGGGACTAGCGGGAGGTCCGATGAGCAGTTCTTC
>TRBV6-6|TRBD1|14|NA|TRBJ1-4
CASNPGQDNEKLFF
TGTGCCAGCAATCCGGGACAGGATAATGAAAAACTGTTTTTT
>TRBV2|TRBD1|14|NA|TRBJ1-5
CATTGGRSNQPQHF
TGTGCCACCACAGGGGGCAGGAGCAATCAGCCCCAGCATTTT
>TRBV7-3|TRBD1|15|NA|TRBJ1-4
CASSTGQGPFEKLFF
TGTGCCAGCAGCACCGGACAGGGCCCTTTTGAAAAACTGTTTTTT
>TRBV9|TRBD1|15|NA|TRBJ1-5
CASSAGGDRYQPQHF
TGTGCCAGCAGCGCAGGGGGGGACAGGTATCAGCCCCAGCATTTT
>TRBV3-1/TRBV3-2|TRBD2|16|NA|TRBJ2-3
CASSRQSGSGADTQYF
TGTGCCAGCAGCCGACAAAGCGGGAGCGGCGCAGATACGCAGTATTTT
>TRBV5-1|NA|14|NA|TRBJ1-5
CASSLDSSNQPQHF
TGCGCCAGCAGCTTGGACAGCAGCAATCAGCCCCAGCATTTT
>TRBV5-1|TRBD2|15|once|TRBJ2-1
CASSLAGGGYNEQFF
TGCGCCAGCAGCTTAGCGGGAGGGGGATACAATGAGCAGTTCTTC
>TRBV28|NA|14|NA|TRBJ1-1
CASSPRSGEREAFF
TGTGCCAGCAGCCCCCGGAGTGGAGAGCGTGAAGCTTTCTTT
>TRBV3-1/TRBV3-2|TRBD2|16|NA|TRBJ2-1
CASSQGFGRQFNEQFF
TGTGCCAGCAGCCAAGGTTTCGGGAGGCAATTCAATGAGCAGTTCTTC
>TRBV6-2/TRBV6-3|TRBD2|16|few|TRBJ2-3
CASSLPGTSGRNTQYF
TGTGCCAGCAGCCTTCCTGGGACTAGCGGGAGAAATACGCAGTATTTT
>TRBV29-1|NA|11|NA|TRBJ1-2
CSVEVRGSYTF
TGCAGCGTTGAAGTTCGGGGAAGCTACACCTTC
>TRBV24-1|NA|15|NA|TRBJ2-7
CATSGLERLRGEQYF
TGTGCCACCAGTGGCCTAGAAAGACTTCGTGGGGAGCAGTACTTC
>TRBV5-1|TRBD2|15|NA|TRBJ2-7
CASNAGGGHSPEQYF
TGCGCCAGCAACGCGGGGGGGGGTCATTCCCCCGAGCAGTACTTC
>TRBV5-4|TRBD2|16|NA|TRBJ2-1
CASSLGGTWGGNEQFF
TGTGCCAGCAGCTTGGGCGGGACCTGGGGGGGTAATGAGCAGTTCTTC
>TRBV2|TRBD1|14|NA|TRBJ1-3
CASSGDSAGNTIYF
TGTGCCAGCAGCGGGGACAGCGCAGGAAACACCATATATTTT
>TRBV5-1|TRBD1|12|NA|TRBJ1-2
CASSPDRGGYTF
TGCGCCAGCAGCCCGGACAGGGGAGGCTACACCTTC
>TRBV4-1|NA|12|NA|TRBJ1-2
CASSQARSDYTF
TGCGCCAGCAGCCAAGCCCGGTCCGACTACACCTTC
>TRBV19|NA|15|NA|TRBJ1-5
CASSRQVVNNQPQHF
TGTGCCAGTAGCCGACAGGTTGTGAACAATCAGCCCCAGCATTTT
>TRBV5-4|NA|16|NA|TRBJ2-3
CASSSGTPRGTDTQYF
TGTGCCAGCAGCTCTGGGACTCCACGGGGCACAGATACGCAGTATTTT
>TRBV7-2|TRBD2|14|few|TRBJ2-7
CASSFSGRAHEQYF
TGTGCCAGCAGCTTTAGCGGGAGGGCCCACGAGCAGTACTTC
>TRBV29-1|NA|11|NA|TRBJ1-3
CSVERGNTIYF
TGCAGCGTTGAGCGCGGAAACACCATATATTTT
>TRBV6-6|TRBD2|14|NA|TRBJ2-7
CASSPTSGIYEQYF
TGTGCCAGCAGTCCAACTAGCGGGATTTACGAGCAGTACTTC
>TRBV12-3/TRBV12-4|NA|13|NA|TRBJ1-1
CASRRGRGTEAFF
TGTGCCAGCCGCAGGGGTCGGGGCACTGAAGCTTTCTTT
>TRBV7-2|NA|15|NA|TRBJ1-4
CASSPRGLAGEKLFF
TGTGCCAGCAGCCCAAGGGGCCTGGCAGGCGAAAAACTGTTTTTT
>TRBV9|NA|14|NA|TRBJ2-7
CASSQDGGVYEQYF
TGTGCCAGCAGCCAGGACGGAGGGGTCTACGAGCAGTACTTC
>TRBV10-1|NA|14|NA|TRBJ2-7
CASSRLGPPPEQYF
TGCGCCAGCAGTCGACTAGGACCTCCCCCCGAGCAGTACTTC
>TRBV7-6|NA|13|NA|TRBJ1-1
CASSLQGNTEAFF
TGTGCCAGCAGCTTACAGGGGAACACTGAAGCTTTCTTT
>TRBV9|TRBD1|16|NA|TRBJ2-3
CASSVGGTGLTDTQYF
TGTGCCAGCAGCGTAGGAGGGACAGGGCTCACAGATACGCAGTATTTT
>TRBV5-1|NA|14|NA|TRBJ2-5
CASSLAAGAETQYF
TGCGCCAGCAGCTTGGCGGCGGGGGCAGAGACCCAGTACTTC
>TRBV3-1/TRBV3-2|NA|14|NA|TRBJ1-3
CASSPTGSGNTIYF
TGTGCCAGCAGCCCTACAGGTTCTGGAAACACCATATATTTT
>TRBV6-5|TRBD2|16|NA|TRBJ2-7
CASSYFASGSSYEQYF
TGTGCCAGCAGTTACTTTGCTAGCGGGAGCTCCTACGAGCAGTACTTC
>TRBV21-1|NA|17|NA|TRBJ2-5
CASSKVSTGKILGTQYF
TGTGCCAGCAGCAAGGTCTCGACAGGGAAAATATTAGGGACCCAGTACTTC
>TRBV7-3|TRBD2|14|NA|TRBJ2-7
CASSRASGSYEQYF
TGTGCCAGCAGCCGGGCTAGCGGTTCCTACGAGCAGTACTTC
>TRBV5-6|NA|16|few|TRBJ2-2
CASSLYRERPTGELFF
TGTGCCAGCAGCTTGTACAGGGAGAGGCCCACCGGGGAGCTGTTTTTT
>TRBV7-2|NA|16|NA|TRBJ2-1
CASSLVAAGTYNEQFF
TGTGCCAGCAGCTTGGTGGCGGCGGGGACCTACAATGAGCAGTTCTTC
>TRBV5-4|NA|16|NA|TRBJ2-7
CASSLEVTLSSYEQYF
TGTGCCAGCAGCCTTGAAGTGACTCTGAGCTCCTACGAGCAGTACTTC
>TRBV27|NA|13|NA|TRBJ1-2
CASSRTGPYGYTF
TGTGCCAGCAGTCGTACAGGGCCCTATGGCTACACCTTC
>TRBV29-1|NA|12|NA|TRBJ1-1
CSSQEAYTEAFF
TGCAGCAGCCAGGAGGCCTACACTGAAGCTTTCTTT
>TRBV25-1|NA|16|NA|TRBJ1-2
CASSAGRREGYYGYTF
TGTGCCAGCAGTGCAGGGAGGAGAGAGGGTTACTATGGCTACACCTTC
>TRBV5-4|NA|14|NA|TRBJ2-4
CASSLDLAKNIQYF
TGTGCCAGCAGCTTGGACTTAGCCAAAAACATTCAGTACTTC
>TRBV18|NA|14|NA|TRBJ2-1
CASSPGSSYNEQFF
TGTGCCAGCTCACCCGGTAGCTCCTACAATGAGCAGTTCTTC
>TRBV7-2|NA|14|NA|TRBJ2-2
CASSFSISTGELFF
TGTGCCAGCAGCTTTAGTATCTCTACCGGGGAGCTGTTTTTT
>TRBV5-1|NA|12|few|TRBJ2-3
CASSPLSDTQYF
TGCGCCAGCAGCCCTCTCTCAGATACGCAGTATTTT
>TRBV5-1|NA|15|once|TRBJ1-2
CASSPLAGLNYGYTF
TGCGCCAGCAGCCCCTTGGCAGGGCTTAACTATGGCTACACCTTC
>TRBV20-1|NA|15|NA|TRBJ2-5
CSASRPGLTGETQYF
TGCAGTGCTAGTCGGCCAGGGCTTACTGGAGAGACCCAGTACTTC
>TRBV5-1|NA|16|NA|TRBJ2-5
CASSLGASGSQETQYF
TGCGCCAGCAGCTTGGGCGCTTCTGGTTCTCAAGAGACCCAGTACTTC
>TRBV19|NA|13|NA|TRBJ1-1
CASSIIQNTEAFF
TGTGCCAGTAGCATAATACAGAACACTGAAGCTTTCTTT
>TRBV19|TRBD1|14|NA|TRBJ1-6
CASTNYRGHSPLHF
TGTGCCAGTACAAATTACAGGGGGCATTCACCCCTCCACTTT
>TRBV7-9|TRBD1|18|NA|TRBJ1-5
CASSSTSDRGWGNQPQHF
TGTGCCAGCAGCTCTACATCGGACAGGGGTTGGGGCAATCAGCCCCAGCATTTT
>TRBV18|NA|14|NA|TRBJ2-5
CASSPLWAQETQYF
TGTGCCAGCTCACCTCTATGGGCCCAAGAGACCCAGTACTTC
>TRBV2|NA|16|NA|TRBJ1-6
CASSENWDIRLRALHF
TGTGCCAGCAGTGAAAATTGGGACATCCGACTTCGGGCCCTCCACTTT